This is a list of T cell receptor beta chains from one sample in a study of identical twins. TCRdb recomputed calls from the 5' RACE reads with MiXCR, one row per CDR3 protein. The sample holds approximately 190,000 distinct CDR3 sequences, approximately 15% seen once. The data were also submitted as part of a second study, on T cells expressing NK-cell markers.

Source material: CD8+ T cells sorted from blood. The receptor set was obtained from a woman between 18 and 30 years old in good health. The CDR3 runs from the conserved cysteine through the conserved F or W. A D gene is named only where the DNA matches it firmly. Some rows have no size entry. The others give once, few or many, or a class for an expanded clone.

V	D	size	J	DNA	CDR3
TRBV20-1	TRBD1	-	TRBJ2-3	TGCAGTGCTAGAGATGGGGGACAGGCGACAGATACGCAGTATTTT	CSARDGGQATDTQYF
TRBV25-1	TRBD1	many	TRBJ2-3	TGTGCCAGCAGTGAATTTCGGACAGGGACTACAGATACGCAGTATTTT	CASSEFRTGTTDTQYF
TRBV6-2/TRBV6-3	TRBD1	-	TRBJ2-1	TGTGCCAGCAGCCCGGACAGGGCGAATAATGAGCAGTTCTTC	CASSPDRANNEQFF
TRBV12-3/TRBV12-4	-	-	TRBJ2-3	TGTGCCAGCCAGGACGCGACTTACACAGATACGCAGTATTTT	CASQDATYTDTQYF
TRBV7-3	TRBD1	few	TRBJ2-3	TGTGCCAGCAGCTTGCGGACAGGGGGCGCGACAGATACGCAGTATTTT	CASSLRTGGATDTQYF
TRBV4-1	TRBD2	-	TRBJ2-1	TGCGCCAGCAGCCAACTGGGACTAGCGGGGGGGCTTGAGCAGTTCTTC	CASSQLGLAGGLEQFF
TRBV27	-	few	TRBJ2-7	TGTGCCAGCAGTTTCGAGGGGGGTTACGAGCAGTACTTC	CASSFEGGYEQYF
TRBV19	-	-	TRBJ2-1	TGTGCCATTCGAGGCATTCCTAGCAAGAGCTCCTACAATGAGCAGTTCTTC	CAIRGIPSKSSYNEQFF
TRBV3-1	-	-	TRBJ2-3	TGTGCCAGCAGCCACCAGGCGGTTACGAACACAGATACGCAGTATTTT	CASSHQAVTNTDTQYF
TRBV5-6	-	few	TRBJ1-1	TGTGCCAGCAGCTCGGCGACAGGATGGACTGAAGCTTTCTTT	CASSSATGWTEAFF
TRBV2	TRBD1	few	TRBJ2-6	TGTGCCAGCAAAGGGACAGCCGGAGATGGGGCCAACGTCCTGACTTTC	CASKGTAGDGANVLTF
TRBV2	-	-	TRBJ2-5	TGTGCCAGCCGACCGAACGCGCGGGAGACCCAGTACTTC	CASRPNARETQYF
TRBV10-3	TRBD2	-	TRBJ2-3	TGTGCCATCGATCGTACTAGCGGGAGAACAGATACGCAGTATTTT	CAIDRTSGRTDTQYF
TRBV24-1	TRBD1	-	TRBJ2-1	TGTGCCACCGGACAGGGAAACAATGAGCAGTTCTTC	CATGQGNNEQFF
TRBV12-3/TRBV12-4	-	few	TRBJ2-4	TGTGCCAGCAGCTTCTACAGGCCTCGAGCCAAAAACATTCAGTACTTC	CASSFYRPRAKNIQYF
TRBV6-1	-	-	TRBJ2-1	TGTGCCAGCAGTGAAGTTGACGAGCAGTTCTTC	CASSEVDEQFF
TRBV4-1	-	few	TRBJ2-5	TGCGCCAGCAGCCACCGATACCTGGGACAAGAGACCCAGTACTTC	CASSHRYLGQETQYF
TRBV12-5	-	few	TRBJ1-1	TGTGCTAGTGGTTTATATGGCACTGAAGCTTTCTTT	CASGLYGTEAFF
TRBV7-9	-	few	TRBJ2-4	TGTGCCAGCAGCGTAACCGACAGGGAGCGGGACATTCAGTACTTC	CASSVTDRERDIQYF
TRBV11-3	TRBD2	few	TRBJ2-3	TGTGCCAGCAGCATCTATAGCGGGGGCCTTAGCACAGATACGCAGTATTTT	CASSIYSGGLSTDTQYF
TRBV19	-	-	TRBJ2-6	TGTGCCAGTAGTATACTCCTGTCGGCCAACGTCCTGACTTTC	CASSILLSANVLTF
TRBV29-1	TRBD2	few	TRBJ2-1	TGCAGCGTTATACGGACTAGCGGGAGCTCCTACAATGAGCAGTTCTTC	CSVIRTSGSSYNEQFF
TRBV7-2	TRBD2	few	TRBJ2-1	TGTGCCAGCAGTTTGACGGGAGGAACTAGCTCCTACAATGAGCAGTTCTTC	CASSLTGGTSSYNEQFF
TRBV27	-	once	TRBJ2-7	TGTGCCAGCGCGGTTGATCTGACCTACGAGCAGTACTTC	CASAVDLTYEQYF
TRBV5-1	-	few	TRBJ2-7	TGCGCCAGCAGCCCCTTTGGGACTCAATCCTACGAGCAGTACTTC	CASSPFGTQSYEQYF
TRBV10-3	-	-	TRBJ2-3	TGTGCCATCAGTGAGTCGACATGGACCGCAGATACGCAGTATTTT	CAISESTWTADTQYF
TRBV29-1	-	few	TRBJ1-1	TGCAGCGTTGGCAGGGGACCGTTGAACACTGAAGCTTTCTTT	CSVGRGPLNTEAFF
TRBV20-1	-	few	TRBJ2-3	TGCAGTGCTATCCAGACGGGAGTTCCAGATACGCAGTATTTT	CSAIQTGVPDTQYF
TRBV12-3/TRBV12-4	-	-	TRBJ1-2	TGTGCCAGCAGTTTAGAGGGGGGCTATGGCTACACCTTC	CASSLEGGYGYTF
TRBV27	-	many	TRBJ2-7	TGTGCCAGCAGTTTAAACGGCTACGAGCAGTACTTC	CASSLNGYEQYF
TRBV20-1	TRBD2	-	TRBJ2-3	TGCAGTGTTTCTAGCGGGGACGTAGATACGCAGTATTTT	CSVSSGDVDTQYF
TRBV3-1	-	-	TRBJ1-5	TGTGCCAGCAGCCAAGAGGGGGTACTGCCCCAGCATTTT	CASSQEGVLPQHF
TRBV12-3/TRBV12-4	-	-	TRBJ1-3	TGTGCCAGCAACTCCTTGAACACCATATATTTT	CASNSLNTIYF
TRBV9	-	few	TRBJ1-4	TGTGCCAGCAGCGAGTCAAGGGGGAGAGATGAAAAACTGTTTTTT	CASSESRGRDEKLFF
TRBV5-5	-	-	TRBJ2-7	TGTGCCAGCAGCCTGGCAACTGGAAAATATTACTCCTACGAGCAGTACTTC	CASSLATGKYYSYEQYF